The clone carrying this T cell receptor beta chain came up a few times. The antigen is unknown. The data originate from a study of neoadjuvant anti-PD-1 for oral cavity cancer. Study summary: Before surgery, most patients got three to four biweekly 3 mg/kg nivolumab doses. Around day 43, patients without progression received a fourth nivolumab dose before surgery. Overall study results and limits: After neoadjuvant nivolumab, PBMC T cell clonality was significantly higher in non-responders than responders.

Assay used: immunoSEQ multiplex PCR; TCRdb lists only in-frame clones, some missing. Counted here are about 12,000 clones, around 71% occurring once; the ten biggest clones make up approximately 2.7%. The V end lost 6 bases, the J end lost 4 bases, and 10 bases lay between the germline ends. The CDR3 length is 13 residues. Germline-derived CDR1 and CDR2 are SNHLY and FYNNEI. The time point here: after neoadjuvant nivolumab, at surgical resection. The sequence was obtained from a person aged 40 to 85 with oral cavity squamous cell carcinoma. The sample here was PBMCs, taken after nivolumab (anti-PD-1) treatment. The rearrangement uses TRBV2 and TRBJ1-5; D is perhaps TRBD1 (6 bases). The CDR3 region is CASSSDRNQPQHF. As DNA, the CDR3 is TGTGCCAGCAGCTCGGACAGAAATCAGCCCCAGCATTTT.